These 14 T cell receptor beta chains originate from one sample sequenced in a study of Graves' ophthalmopathy and Graves' hyperthyroidism. RNA transcripts yielded amplified TCR beta CDR3 regions. RT-PCR in the first round used HTBI primers; a second-round multiplex PCR followed. From the multiplex PCR reads, TCRdb called clonotypes with MiXCR, one entry per CDR3 protein. The sample records under 200,000 distinct CDR3 sequences, around two fifths being singletons. The sequenced sample was peripheral blood. The receptors shown here come from a woman aged 35 to 49 with Graves' ophthalmopathy.

This clonotype occurred many times. The rearrangement uses TRBV4-3 and TRBJ1-5; D call uncertain. CDR3 length: 15 residues. The germline gives CDR1 LGHNA, CDR2 YSLEER. With 0 bases removed from V and 0 bases from J, the gap between germline ends came to 6 bases. For the CDR3, the DNA is TGCGCCAGCAGCCAAGAATCGTATAGCAATCAGCCCCAGCATTTT. This encodes CASSQESYSNQPQHF.

This clonotype was found many times. The chain links TRBV20-1 to TRBJ1-5; TRBD1 aligns across 8 bases. V lost 0 bases and J lost 2; bases outside the gene matches: 3. Germline V gene sequence: CDR1 DFQATT, CDR2 SNEGSKA (reference sequence). The CDR3 is 15 amino acids. CDR3 amino acids: CSARDLDRGNQPQHF. CDR3 DNA sequence: TGCAGTGCTAGAGATCTGGACAGGGGCAATCAGCCCCAGCATTTT.

The chain carries TRBV7-8 and TRBJ2-7; 9 positions agree with TRBD2. CDR3 length: 15 residues. The germline gives CDR1 SGHVS, CDR2 FQNEAQ. J was trimmed by 5 bases and V by 5 bases; bases with no gene match: 10. CDR3 region: CASSPRTSDTDEQYF. For the CDR3, the DNA is TGTGCCAGCAGCCCAAGGACTAGCGATACGGACGAGCAGTACTTC.

This clonotype was recorded at least ten times. This rearrangement joins TRBV29-1 to TRBJ1-1, with TRBD1 identical over 8 bases. In germline, CDR1 is SQVTM, CDR2 ANQGSEA. The CDR3 consists of 14 residues. Trimming at V came to 4 bases and at J to 4 bases, leaving 8 bases not matched to a gene. CDR3 DNA sequence: TGCAGCGTTGCATCGACAGGGGAGGGCACTGAAGCTTTCTTT. It yields the protein CSVASTGEGTEAFF.

J is TRBJ2-7 and V is TRBV2; D gene unclear. Looked up from germline, CDR1 is SNHLY and CDR2 is FYNNEI. V gave up 2 bases and J gave up 2 bases, with 10 bases separating them. CDR3 length equals 14 residues. CDR3 residues: CASSESIGPYEQYF. In nucleotides, the CDR3 is TGTGCCAGCAGTGAATCTATTGGGCCCTACGAGCAGTACTTC.

Comment on this clonotype: One end of the junction does not line up with germline, which may come from a read error. The V and J genes are TRBV6-5 and TRBJ1-1, with 7 bases fitting TRBD1. The CDR3 has 13 amino acids. From germline, CDR1 is MNHEY and CDR2 SVGAGI. The CDR3 DNA reads as TGTGCCAGCGGTTACCGGGACAGAAAACAAGCTTTCTTT. Encoded protein: CASGYRDRKQAFF.

The chain is built from TRBV27 and TRBJ2-7; no definite D call. The V and J ends lost 2 bases and 0 bases respectively, with 8 bases between them. The length of the CDR3 is 14 residues. Germline CDR1 reads MNHEY; CDR2 reads SMNVEV (reference sequence). The CDR3 protein is CASSLNGNSYEQYF. CDR3 DNA: TGTGCCAGCAGTTTAAATGGTAACTCCTACGAGCAGTACTTC.

This chain connects TRBV2 to TRBJ2-7, with D unclear. CDR1 SNHLY and CDR2 FYNNEI come from the germline V gene. Trimming cost V 2 bases and J 3 bases, with 11 bases left between them. This CDR3 spans 14 amino acids. The CDR3 region is CASSELSSVYEQYF. The CDR3 DNA follows: TGTGCCAGCAGTGAACTTTCATCGGTCTACGAGCAGTACTTC.

This clonotype showed up many times. The chain couples TRBV7-2 to TRBJ2-7, with 9 bases lining up with TRBD1. Unmatched junction bases numbered 3, after V lost 6 bases and J lost 3 bases. The CDR3 has 13 amino acids. In germline, CDR1 is SGHTA, CDR2 FQGNSA. Written as DNA, the CDR3 is TGTGCCAGCAGGAAGACAGGGGGCTACGAGCAGTACTTC. Residues: CASRKTGGYEQYF. Full variable domain (missing parts from reference TRBV7-2 and TRBJ2-7): GAGVSQSPSNKVTEKGKDVELRCDPISGHTALYWYRQSLGQGLEFLIYFQGNSAPDKSGLPSDRFSAERTGGSVSTLTIQRTQQEDSAVYLCASRKTGGYEQYFGPGTRLTVT.

This clonotype was detected ten times or more. The V call is TRBV19, the J call TRBJ1-5; no reliable D call. V was pared by 2 bases and J by 7 bases, with 9 bases between. The germline CDR1 and CDR2 sequences are LNHDA and SQIVND (reference sequence). The CDR3 contains 13 residues. DNA of the CDR3: TGTGCCAGTAGTATAAGCGCGGGGCAGCCCCAGCATTTT. It translates to CASSISAGQPQHF.

This chain connects TRBV20-1 to TRBJ1-1, with 7 bases identical to TRBD1. The CDR3 spans 17 residues. Germline lookup yields CDR1 DFQATT and CDR2 SNEGSKA (reference sequence). With 4 bases clipped from V and 8 bases from J, the junction kept 22 bases outside the gene matches. The CDR3 region is CSAKMTGLLLGLGEAFF. The CDR3 DNA reads as TGCAGTGCTAAGATGACAGGGCTTTTGTTAGGCCTAGGAGAAGCTTTCTTT.

The chain is built from TRBV6-1 and TRBJ2-2; 8 nucleotides align to TRBD2. The germline gives CDR1 MNHNS, CDR2 SASEGT. CDR3 length: 15 residues. V dropped 8 bases and J dropped 2; count of bases not matched to a gene: 7. The CDR3 coding sequence is TGTGCCAGCGGCCGTAGCGGGACTAACACCGGGGAGCTGTTTTTT. Protein product: CASGRSGTNTGELFF.

The V call is TRBV6-1, the J call TRBJ1-1; D possibly corresponds to TRBD1 (6 bases). The V end lost 7 bases, the J end lost 1 base, and 13 bases lay between the germline ends. CDR3 length: 14 amino acids. From germline, CDR1 is MNHNS and CDR2 SASEGT. The CDR3 sequence: CASIADSRNTEAFF. The DNA for the CDR3 is TGTGCCAGCATCGCGGACAGCCGGAACACTGAAGCTTTCTTT.

The rearrangement joins TRBV7-2 to TRBJ2-5; the D call may be TRBD1 or TRBD2 (5 bases each). Trimming pared 3 bases from V and 4 bases from J, leaving 18 bases between. The CDR3 runs to 16 residues. Germline CDR1 is SGHTA and CDR2 is FQGNSA. The CDR3 here is CASSFSLGTGGETQYF. The CDR3 DNA reads as TGTGCCAGCAGCTTCAGTTTGGGGACGGGCGGAGAGACCCAGTACTTC.